One T cell receptor (beta chain) is described in this entry. Its cognate antigen is unknown. The CDR3 is 13 residues long. The germline V gene encodes CDR1 GTSNPN and CDR2 SVGIG (reference sequence). This sample was included in a study of T cells expressing NK-cell markers. Study-level points and caveats: In a handful of donors, dominant NKG2C+ clonotypes were roughly 1.0-8% of CD8+ T cells.

Reanalyzing the 5' RACE reads, TCRdb keeps one entry per CDR3 protein, without DNA. There are about 260,000 distinct CDR3 sequences in the sample, with roughly 4.2% held by the top ten. The sequence derives from a woman aged 18 to 75 in good health. The V and J genes are TRBV30 and TRBJ2-5. Input material: blood T cells: a sorted CD56 or NKG2C T cell subset, CD4+ or CD8+ T cells, or bulk PBMC T cells (not recorded which). The CDR3 protein is CAWSGGYVETQYF. Full variable domain (outside the CDR3, taken from reference TRBV30 and TRBJ2-5): SQTIHQWPATLVQPVGSPLSLECTVEGTSNPNLYWYRQAAGRGLQLLFYSVGIGQISSEVPQNLSASRPQDRQFILSSKKLLLSDSGFYLCAWSGGYVETQYFGPGTRLLVL.